This passage covers 19 T cell receptor beta chains from one sample sequenced in a study of OX40 agonist ivuxolimab in advanced cancers. Only in-frame clones appear in the TCRdb table, and some are missing; sequencing was by immunoSEQ multiplex PCR. The table lists some 71,000 clones, 84% of them singletons. This specimen consisted of CD4+ or CD8+ T cells sorted from blood, obtained in a trial of the OX40 agonist ivuxolimab. These receptor sequences come from an adult with an advanced solid tumor such as melanoma, head and neck, liver or kidney cancer.

J is TRBJ1-5 and V is TRBV29-1; TRBD1 aligns across 7 bases. V lost 7 bases, J lost 6 bases, and 9 bases stayed unmatched. CDR1 is SQVTM and CDR2 is ANQGSEA in the germline V gene. CDR3 size: 13 residues. CDR3 coding DNA: TGCAGCGCCGTTGCAGGGGGAGGTCAGCCCCAGCATTTT. Its translation is CSAVAGGGQPQHF.

The chain's CDR3 is CATELPGMTEAFF. CDR3 nucleotides: TGTGCCACCGAACTTCCAGGTATGACTGAAGCTTTCTTT. The chain employs TRBV28 and TRBJ1-1; D gene uncertain. With 10 bases removed from V and 5 bases from J, the gap between germline ends came to 17 bases. Germline V gene data show CDR1 as MDHEN and CDR2 as SYDVKM. This CDR3 contains 13 residues.

The chain combines TRBV30 with TRBJ2-6; D unresolved. From germline, CDR1 is GTSNPN and CDR2 SVGIG (reference sequence). Trimming cost V 0 bases and J 4 bases, with 13 bases left between them. The CDR3 contains 16 residues. The CDR3, as DNA: TGTGCCTGGAGTGTACGGTTAGAGTGGGGGGCCAACGTCCTGACTTTC. This translates into CAWSVRLEWGANVLTF.

The V call is TRBV6-5, the J call TRBJ1-1, with D perhaps matching TRBD1 (5 bases). Germline CDR1 is MNHEY and CDR2 is SVGAGI. The V end was cut by 0 bases, the J end by 3 bases, with 8 bases between. The CDR3 consists of 14 residues. This chain's CDR3 is CASSYSVGDTEAFF. In nucleotides, the CDR3 is TGTGCCAGCAGTTACTCGGTGGGGGACACTGAAGCTTTCTTT.

This rearrangement joins TRBV30 to TRBJ1-2; no clear D gene. V shed 7 bases and J shed 9 bases, with 18 bases lying between them. The CDR3 has 12 residues. Germline V gives CDR1 GTSNPN, CDR2 SVGIG (reference sequence). The chain's CDR3 is CALEAPSRRYTF. The CDR3 coding sequence is TGTGCCTTGGAGGCCCCTTCTCGCCGCTACACCTTC.

This clone was observed once. The V gene is TRBV6-5, the J gene TRBJ2-7, with 8 bases aligning to TRBD2. Germline V lookup: CDR1 MNHEY, CDR2 SVGAGI. With 8 bases clipped from V and 0 bases from J, the junction kept 6 bases outside the gene matches. This CDR3 spans 14 amino acids. The CDR3 DNA is TGTGCCAGCGGTATAGCGGGGATCTCCTACGAGCAGTACTTC. Translating gives CASGIAGISYEQYF.

This clone showed up just once. The CDR3 region is CASSYGQGVGTDTQYF. The CDR3 DNA reads as TGCGCCAGCAGCTACGGGCAGGGTGTAGGCACAGATACGCAGTATTTT. V and J are TRBV5-1 and TRBJ2-3, with D possibly TRBD1 on 5 matching bases. V lost 3 bases and J lost 1, with 15 bases in between. The CDR3 spans 16 residues. Germline CDR1 and CDR2: SGHRS and YFSETQ.

For the CDR3, the DNA is TGTGCCAGCAGCGGTTCCTCGGGGGCCGGGGGTAACATTCAGTACTTC. Amino acid sequence: CASSGSSGAGGNIQYF. V usage is TRBV9 and J usage is TRBJ2-4; either TRBD1 or TRBD2 may supply D (6 bases each). V was pared by 3 bases and J by 7 bases, with 20 bases between. There are 16 residues in the CDR3. Germline-derived CDR1 and CDR2 are SGDLS and YYNGEE.

The rearrangement joins TRBV30 to TRBJ2-5, with D tentatively TRBD1 or TRBD2 (5 bases each). The CDR3 spans 13 residues. The germline CDR1 and CDR2 sequences are GTSNPN and SVGIG (reference sequence). The V gene lost 7 bases and the J gene lost 5 bases, with 17 bases spanning the gap. The CDR3 spells CAYDRDRGETQYF. The CDR3 nucleotides are TGTGCCTACGATCGGGACCGAGGGGAGACCCAGTACTTC.

V gene TRBV7-3 combines with J gene TRBJ1-2, with D tentatively TRBD1 (6 bases). The CDR3 loop spans 14 amino acids. The ends were cut back, 5 bases at V and 2 bases at J, with 12 bases in the middle. The V gene's germline CDR1 is SGHTA and CDR2 FQGTGA. CDR3 nucleotides: TGTGCCAGCAGCCGTGGGGGCGGGAACTATGGCTACACCTTC. Protein sequence: CASSRGGGNYGYTF.

This chain connects TRBV10-1 to TRBJ2-3; a weak D match, TRBD2 (6 bases). The CDR3 length is 14 residues. Trimming cost V 2 bases and J 10 bases, with 16 bases left between them. Germline V lookup: CDR1 WNHNN, CDR2 SYGVQD (reference sequence). CDR3 in DNA: TGCGCCAGCAGTGAGGCCGGGGTGGCTAGCGCGCAGTATTTT. Protein product: CASSEAGVASAQYF.

V usage is TRBV4-1 and J usage is TRBJ1-2; D call uncertain. Trimming cost V 1 base and J 8 bases, with 20 bases left between them. The CDR3 is 16 amino acids. The germline V gene encodes CDR1 MGHRA and CDR2 YSYEKL. The CDR3 loop is CASSQGTINLYRGYTF. The CDR3 nucleotides are TGCGCCAGCAGCCAAGGAACTATAAATCTCTATCGGGGCTACACCTTC.

This clone has a handful of counts. This chain connects TRBV28 to TRBJ1-1; TRBD1 matches 8 bases. This CDR3 spans 14 amino acids. Germline assignment: CDR1 MDHEN and CDR2 SYDVKM. The V segment lost 4 bases and the J segment 3 bases; nucleotides outside the gene matches: 4. CDR3 loop: CASSSPTGDTEAFF. The CDR3 DNA follows: TGTGCCAGCAGTTCCCCGACAGGGGACACTGAAGCTTTCTTT.

This rearrangement joins TRBV19 to TRBJ2-1; the match to TRBD1 covers 7 bases. This CDR3 comprises 13 residues. The V segment lost 5 bases and the J segment 8 bases; nucleotides outside the gene matches: 6. Germline V gene sequence: CDR1 LNHDA, CDR2 SQIVND (reference sequence). The CDR3 sequence: CASSPQGGDEQFF. CDR3 in DNA: TGTGCCAGTAGTCCCCAAGGGGGCGATGAGCAGTTCTTC. Drawing the rest from reference TRBV19 and TRBJ2-1, the complete variable domain is DGGITQSPKYLFRKEGQNVTLSCEQNLNHDAMYWYRQDPGQGLRLIYYSQIVNDFQKGDIAEGYSVSREKKESFPLTVTSAQKNPTAFYLCASSPQGGDEQFFGPGTRLTVL.

This chain uses TRBV6-4 with TRBJ1-4; TRBD1 aligns across 9 bases. With 0 bases clipped from V and 6 bases from J, the junction kept 8 bases outside the gene matches. There are 17 residues in the CDR3. Germline V gives CDR1 MRHNA, CDR2 SNTAGT. CDR3 loop: CASSDSRDRECYEKLFF. The DNA for the CDR3 is TGTGCCAGCAGTGACTCGAGGGACAGGGAATGTTATGAAAAACTGTTTTTT.

The rearrangement links TRBV10-3 to TRBJ1-6, with TRBD1 matching 12 bases. Germline assignment: CDR1 ENHRY and CDR2 SYGVKD. The V and J ends lost 2 bases and 10 bases, in that order; junction bases with no gene match: 15. The CDR3 runs 19 residues. CDR3 nucleotide sequence: TGTGCCATCAGTGAGAACCGGGACAGGGGGCCGCAGGAGAGATCACCCCTCCACTTT. Its protein is CAISENRDRGPQERSPLHF.

J is TRBJ2-7 and V is TRBV7-9; 7 nucleotides line up with TRBD2. Germline trimming cut 5 bases from V and 5 bases from J; bases unmatched to any gene: 12. This CDR3 has 15 amino acids. Germline V gives CDR1 SEHNR, CDR2 FQNEAQ (reference sequence). Here the CDR3 reads CASSAGLGQSDEQYF. The CDR3 DNA sequence: TGTGCCAGCAGCGCAGGACTAGGACAAAGCGACGAGCAGTACTTC.

V usage is TRBV5-1 and J usage is TRBJ2-3; tentative D call: TRBD2 (5 bases). Germline V lookup: CDR1 SGHRS, CDR2 YFSETQ. Deletions cut 0 bases from V and 7 bases from J, with 9 bases between. The CDR3 runs to 13 residues. The CDR3 DNA is TGCGCCAGCAGCTTGGTCGGGGAAAATACGCAGTATTTT. Residues: CASSLVGENTQYF.

The chain couples TRBV5-5 to TRBJ1-4; D possibly corresponds to TRBD1 (5 bases). Trimming pared 3 bases from V and 0 bases from J, leaving 12 bases between. The CDR3 is 16 amino acids. Germline CDR1 SGHKS, CDR2 YYEKEE (reference sequence). The CDR3, as DNA: TGTGCCAGCAGCTCGGGACCCTTAACAACTAATGAAAAACTGTTTTTT. It specifies CASSSGPLTTNEKLFF. Supplemented by reference TRBV5-5 and TRBJ1-4, the full variable domain reads DAGVTQSPTHLIKTRGQQVTLRCSPISGHKSVSWYQQVLGQGPQFIFQYYEKEERGRGNFPDRFSARQFPNYSSELNVNALLLGDSALYLCASSSGPLTTNEKLFFGSGTQLSVL.